This passage covers 17 T cell receptor beta chains from one sample sequenced in a study of CD8+ T cells in alopecia areata. Sequencing used cDNA as its template, made by extracting RNA and reverse transcribing it. TCRdb's copy holds only in-frame clones and misses some; the assay was immunoSEQ multiplex PCR. The table lists roughly 250,000 clones, 65% to 70% of them singletons. Source: CD4+ T cells sorted from blood, taken at week 0. Source of these receptors: a human donor with alopecia areata.

The chain recombines TRBV5-6 with TRBJ2-2; the D is unclear. This CDR3 is built from 15 residues. The V end lost 1 base, the J end lost 4 bases, and 11 bases lay between the germline ends. CDR1 and CDR2 (germline): SGHDT, YYEEEE. CDR3 nucleotides: TGTGCCAGCAGCTTGCGAGTTGGTAGCACCGGGGAGCTGTTTTTT. It codes for CASSLRVGSTGELFF.

V gene TRBV29-1 combines with J gene TRBJ1-2; unclear D gene. The CDR3 has 13 residues. Trimming left V 4 bases short and J 3 bases short, with 12 bases between. Germline V gene lookup returns CDR1 SQVTM and CDR2 ANQGSEA. The CDR3 region has the DNA TGCAGCGTTGGAGTCCGGGGTGACTATGGCTACACCTTC. It encodes CSVGVRGDYGYTF. Full variable domain (outside the CDR3, taken from reference TRBV29-1 and TRBJ1-2): SAVISQKPSRDICQRGTSLTIQCQVDSQVTMMFWYRQQPGQSLTLIATANQGSEATYESGFVIDKFPISRPNLTFSTLTVSNMSPEDSSIYLCSVGVRGDYGYTFGSGTRLTVV.

The chain has TRBV18 and TRBJ2-1; TRBD2 is a possible D gene (5 bases). The CDR3 is 14 residues long. V was shortened by 5 bases and J by 5 bases, with 13 bases between the two germline ends. Germline CDR1 and CDR2: KGHSH and LQKENI. The chain's CDR3 is CASSVRGLHNEQFF. The CDR3 DNA sequence: TGTGCCAGCTCAGTCCGGGGATTACACAATGAGCAGTTCTTC.

V usage is TRBV7-2 and J usage is TRBJ2-1, with D tentatively TRBD2 (6 bases). The V gene's germline CDR1 is SGHTA and CDR2 FQGNSA. Trimming removed 7 bases from V and 9 bases from J, with 19 bases in between. CDR3 size: 14 residues. CDR3 bases: TGTGCCAGCAAACCCCGGGGGACCATTGGTGAGCAGTTCTTC. It yields the protein CASKPRGTIGEQFF. Full variable domain (missing parts from reference TRBV7-2 and TRBJ2-1): GAGVSQSPSNKVTEKGKDVELRCDPISGHTALYWYRQSLGQGLEFLIYFQGNSAPDKSGLPSDRFSAERTGGSVSTLTIQRTQQEDSAVYLCASKPRGTIGEQFFGPGTRLTVL.

The rearrangement joins TRBV4-1 to TRBJ2-2, with D unclear. Germline assignment: CDR1 MGHRA and CDR2 YSYEKL. The CDR3 has 14 residues. The V gene lost 1 base and the J gene lost 4 bases, with 7 bases spanning the gap. The CDR3 protein is CASSQASFTGELFF. The CDR3, as DNA: TGCGCCAGCAGCCAAGCTAGTTTCACCGGGGAGCTGTTTTTT.

V usage is TRBV9 and J usage is TRBJ2-5, with a tentative D call TRBD2 (6 bases). This CDR3 is 13 amino acids long. CDR1 is SGDLS, CDR2 YYNGEE, per germline. The V end was cut by 3 bases, the J end by 2 bases, with 8 bases between. CDR3 protein: CASSAGLQETQYF. CDR3 in DNA: TGTGCCAGCAGCGCGGGACTGCAAGAGACCCAGTACTTC. The whole variable domain, remainder taken from reference TRBV9 and TRBJ2-5, is DSGVTQTPKHLITATGQRVTLRCSPRSGDLSVYWYQQSLDQGLQFLIQYYNGEERAKGNILERFSAQQFPDLHSELNLSSLELGDSALYFCASSAGLQETQYFGPGTRLLVL.

The chain carries TRBV14 and TRBJ1-5; D is ambiguous. The germline V gene has CDR1 SGHDN and CDR2 FVKESK. The CDR3 loop spans 13 amino acids. V lost 4 bases and J 7 bases, leaving 11 bases between the germline ends. The CDR3 DNA reads TGTGCCAGCAGCCTAGGGCGCGAACAGCCCCAGCATTTT. The encoded protein is CASSLGREQPQHF.

The chain employs TRBV29-1 and TRBJ1-4, with D uncertain. This CDR3 comprises 12 residues. CDR1 and CDR2 (germline): SQVTM, ANQGSEA. V was shortened by 4 bases and J by 8 bases, with 11 bases between the two germline ends. The DNA for the CDR3 is TGCAGCGTTGCGGGGTTTGACGAAAAACTGTTTTTT. Residues: CSVAGFDEKLFF.

The V and J genes are TRBV7-6 and TRBJ1-4; 10 bases map to TRBD1. This CDR3 spans 15 amino acids. Trimming took 5 bases from V and 3 from J; bases not matched to a gene: 3. CDR1 is SGHVS, CDR2 FNYEAQ, per germline. CDR3: CASSPGQGANEKLFF. The CDR3 bases are TGTGCCAGCAGCCCAGGACAGGGGGCTAATGAAAAACTGTTTTTT.

There are a few counts of this clone. V gene TRBV29-1 combines with J gene TRBJ1-1; D unresolved. V dropped 7 bases and J dropped 3 bases, with 18 bases sitting between them. The CDR3 extends over 14 amino acids. Germline CDR1 and CDR2: SQVTM and ANQGSEA. The DNA for the CDR3 is TGCAGCGGGGAAAGACTTTGGGCGGACACTGAAGCTTTCTTT. Translated: CSGERLWADTEAFF.

This rearrangement joins TRBV5-1 to TRBJ2-1; TRBD2 agrees at 15 bases. With V trimmed by 4 bases and J by 8 bases, 4 bases remained unmatched. The CDR3 length is 15 residues. Per the germline V gene, CDR1 is SGHRS and CDR2 is YFSETQ. Written as DNA, the CDR3 is TGCGCCAGCAGCCCGGGGACTAGCGGGGGGCATGAGCAGTTCTTC. It encodes CASSPGTSGGHEQFF.

The chain combines TRBV11-2 with TRBJ2-4; D call uncertain. Germline-derived CDR1 and CDR2 are SGHAT and FQNNGV. V lost 5 bases and J 1 base, leaving 9 bases between the germline ends. CDR3 length: 14 residues. CDR3 in DNA: TGTGCCAGCAGCCCCTCCGGGGCCAAAAACATTCAGTACTTC. Its translation is CASSPSGAKNIQYF.

Here the CDR3 reads CASSQDPKSSYEQYF. CDR3 in DNA: TGTGCCAGCAGCCAAGATCCAAAGAGCTCCTACGAGCAGTACTTC. The chain uses TRBV4-2 and TRBJ2-7; no clear D. Between the trimmed V and J ends, which lost 0 bases and 0 bases, there was a span of 9 bases. The length of the CDR3 is 15 residues. Germline lookup yields CDR1 LGHNA and CDR2 YNFKEQ.

This clone was detected ten times or more. The V call is TRBV2, the J call TRBJ2-3, with no clear D. CDR1 is SNHLY, CDR2 FYNNEI, per germline. The CDR3 length is 11 residues. Trimming stripped 6 bases from V and 2 bases from J, with 3 bases between. CDR3 region: CASSLTDTQYF. The CDR3 nucleotides read TGTGCCAGCAGCCTCACAGATACGCAGTATTTT. The variable domain in full, completed from reference TRBV2 and TRBJ2-3, reads EPEVTQTPSHQVTQMGQEVILRCVPISNHLYFYWYRQILGQKVEFLVSFYNNEISEKSEIFDDQFSVERPDGSNFTLKIRSTKLEDSAMYFCASSLTDTQYFGPGTRLTVL.

The CDR3 sequence is CAWSGGDTQYF. The CDR3 DNA reads TGTGCCTGGAGTGGTGGAGATACGCAGTATTTT. V gene TRBV30 combines with J gene TRBJ2-3; D remains unclear. The CDR3 has 11 residues. V was trimmed by 1 base and J by 5 bases, leaving 4 bases between them. The germline V gene encodes CDR1 GTSNPN and CDR2 SVGIG (reference sequence).

The chain's CDR3 is CATSRGRAEISNEKLFF. CDR3 sequence (DNA): TGTGCCACCAGCCGTGGCAGGGCCGAGATTTCCAATGAAAAACTGTTTTTT. The chain couples TRBV15 to TRBJ1-4, with D tentatively TRBD1 (5 bases). This CDR3 is built from 17 residues. Deletions cut 5 bases from V and 5 bases from J, with 21 bases between. From germline, CDR1 is LNHNV and CDR2 YYDKDF (reference sequence).

Only one count was recorded for this clone. The V call is TRBV9, the J call TRBJ2-2, with TRBD1 as a possible D gene (6 bases). V lost 0 bases and J lost 9, with 12 bases in between. The CDR3 consists of 14 residues. Per germline, CDR1 SGDLS and CDR2 YYNGEE. The chain's CDR3 is CASSVGQGPRELFF. CDR3 nucleotide sequence: TGTGCCAGCAGCGTAGGGCAGGGGCCGAGGGAGCTGTTTTTT. Filled out from reference TRBV9 and TRBJ2-2, the complete variable domain reads DSGVTQTPKHLITATGQRVTLRCSPRSGDLSVYWYQQSLDQGLQFLIQYYNGEERAKGNILERFSAQQFPDLHSELNLSSLELGDSALYFCASSVGQGPRELFFGEGSRLTVL.